This T cell receptor (beta chain) was profiled in a study of blood T cell repertoires in COVID-19. On the study more broadly: Researchers got acute and convalescent COVID-19 samples from the United States, Italy and Spain. T cells, B-cell-depleted T cells, or PBMCs supplied cDNA or gDNA.

Original handling: Nucleated cell counts were estimated from reference gene primer amplification. Here immunoSEQ multiplex PCR was the method, and the copy in TCRdb shows in-frame clones only, minus some. Clonal size and the V and J genes are those of that table, whereas D and trimming came from the DNA. The data show around 300,000 clones, roughly nine tenths seen once. The CDR3 is 12 amino acids. Germline V CDR1 and CDR2: GTSNPN, SVGIG (reference sequence). This sequence originates from a woman aged 40 to 55 who had recovered from COVID-19. The sample was PBMCs or T cells enriched from blood (not recorded which). This rearrangement joins TRBV30 to TRBJ2-7; possible D gene TRBD2, 6 bases. The CDR3 DNA follows: TGTGCTCGCGGGGAGGCGTCGGGTAAGCAGTACTTC. This sequence encodes CARGEASGKQYF.